This T cell receptor beta chain was sequenced for a study of T cell repertoires in cytomegalovirus infection (dated by TCRdb to the late 2010s). For the study in its entirety: Peptide stimulations targeted recently identified HLA-C-restricted CMV epitopes, whose presentation resists viral immunomodulation, together with well-studied HLA-B-restricted epitopes. Because public TCR beta signatures pointed to carriage of CMV infection together with the matching HLA type, the HLA type of each donor mattered for the analysis.

What the authors observed across the whole study: The ex vivo response was dominated by HLA-C-restricted CMV-specific TCR beta clonotypes, and the single most frequent clonotype in two of eight donors was supplied by these HLA-C-restricted clonotypes. In both this cohort and an independent cohort of more than 350 donors, the cumulative frequency of public TCR beta family members distinguished carriers of CMV infection plus the relevant HLA type.

This specimen's treatment or condition label, per the study, means: in vitro stimulation with specific CMV peptide epitopes to enrich CMV-specific T cells. V loses 3 bases at its end and J loses 3 bases; junction bases beyond the gene matches: 7. Inclusive of the bounding cysteine and phenylalanine, the CDR3 is 17 residues long. The only DNA kept is the CDR3, 51 bases in frame from the first base. Per the germline V gene, ENHRY is the CDR1 and SYGVKD is the CDR2. This clonotype was counted once. Its antigen target is currently unknown. One base away there is no much larger clone; base qualities are not given. One read is thin evidence. Sequencing instrument: Illumina HiSeq 1500. Starting from the raw public reads, TCRdb applied fastp trimming at Q25, assembled clones with MiXCR and retained in-frame beta chains. Records with the same CDR3 protein are collapsed into one entry carrying the most frequent genes and DNA. The sample includes about 400,000 distinct CDR3 sequences, with 34% observed a single time. 13% of the sample rests with the top ten.

The rearrangement joined TRBV10-3 to TRBJ2-3; 12 of the junction bases match TRBD2. Material: cultured PBMCs, obtained from culture after CMV antigen stimulation. The TCR was taken from a human donor in good health (CMV status not recorded). Some clones in this sample may be carry-over from other donors' samples. The DNA reads TGTGCCATCAGTGACCGGACTAGCGGGACCGCTACAGATACGCAGTATTTT. The translation is CAISDRTSGTATDTQYF.